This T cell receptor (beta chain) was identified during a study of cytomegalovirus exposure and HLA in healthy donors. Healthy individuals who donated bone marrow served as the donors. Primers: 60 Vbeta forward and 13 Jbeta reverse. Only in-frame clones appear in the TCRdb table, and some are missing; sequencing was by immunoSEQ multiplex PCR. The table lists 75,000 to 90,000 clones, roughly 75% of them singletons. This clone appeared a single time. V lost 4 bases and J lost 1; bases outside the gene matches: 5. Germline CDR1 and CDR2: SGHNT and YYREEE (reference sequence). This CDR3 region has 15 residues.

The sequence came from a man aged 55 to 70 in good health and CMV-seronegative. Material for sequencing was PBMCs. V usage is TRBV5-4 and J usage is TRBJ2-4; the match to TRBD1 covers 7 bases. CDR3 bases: TGTGCCAGCAGCCCCCCGACAGGGGCCAAAAACATTCAGTACTTC. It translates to CASSPPTGAKNIQYF.